Sequencing of this T cell receptor beta chain was carried out in a study of control samples from healthy donors and cancer patients (dated by TCRdb to 2020 to 2022). Libraries were built with the immunoSEQ multiplex PCR assay. TCRdb provides this immuneACCESS table in a form limited to in-frame rearrangements. Some clones are lacking; in checked studies, under half of them reflect an unresolved V gene, and why the rest are absent is not known. The sample data list about 100,000 clones, and roughly 84% of these were observed just once. The top ten hold under 20% of the sample. The CDR3 has 15 amino acids, counting the end cysteine and phenylalanine. The DNA shown is the 45-base CDR3, in frame from base 1. The germline V gene (reference sequence) yields SEHNR for CDR1 and FQNEAQ for CDR2. Clipping removes 2 bases from V and 5 bases from J, with 3 as the unmatched junction base count. A remark on this clone: There is no known antigen for this receptor. No clone much larger than this one lies a single base away; base qualities are absent.

The sequence links TRBV7-9 to TRBJ2-1; 10 bases in the junction line up with TRBD2. This sequence was found in a woman between 45 and 65 years old in good health. What was sequenced was blood. The DNA reads as follows: TGTGCCAGCAGCTTAAGGACTAGCGGTGACAATGAGCAGTTCTTC. It encodes CASSLRTSGDNEQFF.